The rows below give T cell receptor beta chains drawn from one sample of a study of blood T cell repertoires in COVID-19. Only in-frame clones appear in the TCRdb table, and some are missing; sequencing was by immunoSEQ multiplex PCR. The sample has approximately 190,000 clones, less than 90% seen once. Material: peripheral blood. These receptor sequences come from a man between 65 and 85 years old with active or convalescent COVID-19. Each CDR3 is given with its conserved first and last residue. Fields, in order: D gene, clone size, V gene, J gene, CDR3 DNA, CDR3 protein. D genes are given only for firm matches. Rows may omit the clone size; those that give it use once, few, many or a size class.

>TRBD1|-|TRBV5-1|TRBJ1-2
TGCGCCAGCAAGAAGACAGGGCTTACTAACTATGGCTACACCTTC
CASKKTGLTNYGYTF
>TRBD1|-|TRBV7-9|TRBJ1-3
TGTGCCAGCAGCCAGGGACAGGGGTCTGGAAACACCATATATTTT
CASSQGQGSGNTIYF
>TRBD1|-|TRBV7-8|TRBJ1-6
TGTGCCAGCAGCTTAGGGGCGGACAGGGGAGTTCATTCACCCCTCCACTTT
CASSLGADRGVHSPLHF
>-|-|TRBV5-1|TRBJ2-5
TGCGCCAGCAGCCTAAACGCGGGACAGCAAGAGACCCAGTACTTC
CASSLNAGQQETQYF
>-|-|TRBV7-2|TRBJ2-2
TGTGCCAGCAGCTTAATATCGGGGTTCGGGGAGCTGTTTTTT
CASSLISGFGELFF
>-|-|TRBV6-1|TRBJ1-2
TGTGCCAGCAGTGAACAAGGCAGGGATGGCTACACCTTC
CASSEQGRDGYTF
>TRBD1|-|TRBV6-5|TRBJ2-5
TGTGCCAGCAGTCCGACAGGGGACCAAGAGACCCAGTACTTC
CASSPTGDQETQYF
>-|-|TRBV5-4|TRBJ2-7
TGTGCCAGCAGCTCAGTCTACAGGGCCTGGGAGCAGTACTTC
CASSSVYRAWEQYF
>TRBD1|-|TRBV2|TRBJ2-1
TGTGCCAGCAGTCCACAGGGGTTCGGTGAGCAGTTCTTC
CASSPQGFGEQFF
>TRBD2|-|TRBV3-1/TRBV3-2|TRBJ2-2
TGTGCCAGCAGCCGGTTAGCGGGAGGGCCCACCGGGGAGCTGTTTTTT
CASSRLAGGPTGELFF
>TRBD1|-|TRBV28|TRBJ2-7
TGTGCCAGCAGTACACAGGGACAGCTCACCTACGAGCAGTACTTC
CASSTQGQLTYEQYF
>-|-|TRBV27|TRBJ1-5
TGTGCCAGCAGCGGGGGGGGCCGTGGTCAGCCCCAGCATTTT
CASSGGGRGQPQHF
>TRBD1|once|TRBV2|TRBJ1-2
TGTGCCAGCAGTTTCCTAGGACAGGGCGGAAATGGCTACACCTTC
CASSFLGQGGNGYTF
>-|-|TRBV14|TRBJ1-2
TGTGCCAGCAGCCAAGGAGGCAGCTATGGCTACACCTTC
CASSQGGSYGYTF
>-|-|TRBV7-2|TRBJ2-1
TGTGCCAGCAGCTCACTCGACAGGAATGAGCAGTTCTTC
CASSSLDRNEQFF
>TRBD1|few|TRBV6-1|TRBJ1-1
TGTGCCAGCAGTGAAGGGATCGCCCAGGGGGCGATGAACACTGAAGCTTTCTTT
CASSEGIAQGAMNTEAFF
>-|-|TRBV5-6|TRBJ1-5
TGTGCCAGCAGCTTGGCCGCCCAGGGGAGCAATCAGCCCCAGCATTTT
CASSLAAQGSNQPQHF
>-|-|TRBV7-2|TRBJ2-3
TGTGCCAGCAGCTTAGAGCCCTCCTGGACGCAGTATTTT
CASSLEPSWTQYF
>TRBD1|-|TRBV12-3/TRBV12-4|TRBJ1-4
TGTGCCAGCAGTTTGGGACAGGGAGAAAAACTGTTTTTT
CASSLGQGEKLFF
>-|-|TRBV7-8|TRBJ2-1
TGTGCCAGCAGCTTTAGCAATGAGCAGTTCTTC
CASSFSNEQFF